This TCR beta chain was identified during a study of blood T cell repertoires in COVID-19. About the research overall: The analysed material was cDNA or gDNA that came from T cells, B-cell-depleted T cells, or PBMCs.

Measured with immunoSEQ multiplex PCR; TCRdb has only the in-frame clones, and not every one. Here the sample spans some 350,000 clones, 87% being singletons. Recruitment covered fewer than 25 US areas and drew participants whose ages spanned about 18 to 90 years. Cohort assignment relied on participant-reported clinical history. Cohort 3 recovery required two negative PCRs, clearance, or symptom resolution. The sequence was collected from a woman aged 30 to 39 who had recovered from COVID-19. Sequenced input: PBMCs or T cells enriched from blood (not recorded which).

CDR3 loop: CASSPLFLTGGPTNTEAFF. The CDR3 DNA sequence: TGTGCCAGCTCACCTCTTTTCTTAACAGGGGGTCCCACGAACACTGAAGCTTTCTTT. This chain joins TRBV18 and TRBJ1-1, with 8 nucleotides matching TRBD1. Germline loops: CDR1 KGHSH, CDR2 LQKENI. The CDR3 sequence is 19 residues long. V was pared by 3 bases and J by 1 base, with 16 bases of the junction left unmatched.